This T cell receptor beta chain was captured in a study of T cells in Graves' hyperthyroidism and ophthalmopathy. Whole-study findings and limits: Blood samples included most of the expanded thyroid clonotypes exceeding 0.001. The model anticipated ophthalmopathy a median about 6.5 months pre-onset.

On this clonotype: Its specificity is unknown.

V was pared by 4 bases and J by 6 bases, with 3 bases between. Germline V gene lookup returns CDR1 MNHEY and CDR2 SVGEGT. The CDR3 has 11 amino acids. From RNA transcripts, TCR beta CDR3 regions were amplified. First-round RT-PCR of the TCR CDR3 relied on the HTBI primer set. MiXCR, run by TCRdb on the multiplex PCR reads, gives a single entry per CDR3 protein. The sample includes 20,000 to 30,000 distinct CDR3 sequences, nearly 45% seen only once; the top ten take about 9.4%. The specimen was blood. The sequence was collected from a woman in her twenties or thirties with Graves' hyperthyroidism. The genes are TRBV6-2 or TRBV6-3 and TRBJ1-4; no reliable D call. The DNA of the CDR3 is TGTGCCAGCAGTTCCCATGAAAAACTGTTTTTT. This sequence encodes CASSSHEKLFF.